This T cell receptor (beta chain) was profiled in a study of cytomegalovirus exposure and HLA in healthy donors. Overall study results and limits: Specificity for CMV antigens was confirmed in vitro for a few of the CMV-associated chains. Across HLA loci, a later analysis found differing TCR association rates, with DRB1 most and HLA-C fewest.

The PCR made use of 60 Vbeta and 13 Jbeta primers. Per the original data handling: Later work found 65 million to 90 million unique TCR beta chains, with about 10 million shared. Clones were read by immunoSEQ multiplex PCR, and TCRdb kept only the in-frame ones, dropping some. V and J calls and clone size follow that table, whereas D and trimming were derived from the DNA. The profile shows 150,000 to 200,000 clones, 79% of them singletons. While unrecorded immune exposures were likely, the donors were nominally healthy when sampled. This CDR3 has 14 residues. Germline-derived CDR1 and CDR2 are MNHEY and SVGAGI. V was pared by 7 bases and J by 1 base, with 12 bases between. On this clone itself: What it binds is unknown.

This receptor was taken from a man in his forties in good health and CMV-seronegative. The chain employs TRBV6-5 and TRBJ2-3; perhaps TRBD1 as D (5 bases). Sequencing input: PBMCs. The CDR3, as DNA: TGTGCCAGCAATTTGCCAGGGCGCACAGATACGCAGTATTTT. Amino acid sequence: CASNLPGRTDTQYF.